The clone carrying this T cell receptor (beta chain) was seen at least ten times. No antigen is known for it. The CDR3 runs 17 residues. The V gene lost 4 bases and the J gene lost 7 bases, with 23 bases spanning the gap. Per germline, CDR1 SGHTA and CDR2 FQGNSA. The data are from a study of CD8 T cells in ankylosing spondylitis. Study-wide points: For ankylosing spondylitis blood, a TCR beta motif of seven to nine highly homologous variants appeared characteristic. Earlier reports found some motif variants in synovial fluid and blood in reactive arthritis.

Making the TCR beta libraries involved quantitative 5'-RACE with molecular barcodes. One entry per CDR3 protein results from TCRdb running MiXCR on the 5' RACE reads. The profile shows under 300,000 distinct CDR3 sequences, about 11% of them singletons. The TCR was taken from a male donor with ankylosing spondylitis or in good health (not recorded which). Sequencing was carried out using blood, either unsorted or a sorted T cell fraction (not recorded which). The rearrangement joins TRBV7-2 to TRBJ2-4; D is perhaps TRBD1 or TRBD2 (5 bases each). CDR3 coding DNA: TGTGCCAGCAGCTCTCTCCCTCCGGGGCGCGGGCGGAACATTCAGTACTTC. Translated: CASSSLPPGRGRNIQYF.